The clone carrying this TCR beta chain has a handful of counts. Its antigen is not identified. There are 16 residues in the CDR3. The germline V gene encodes CDR1 MGHRA and CDR2 YSYEKL. V lost 2 bases, J lost 2 bases, and 12 bases lay in between. Treatment: oral pan-JAK inhibitor, 5-10 mg twice daily. RNA was isolated and reverse transcribed to cDNA, the sequencing template. Clones were read by immunoSEQ multiplex PCR, and TCRdb kept only the in-frame ones, dropping some. The table records 180,000 or so clones, around 58% of them present only once. The data stem from a study of CD8+ T cells in alopecia areata. Study findings and constraints: Mice gave a clearer picture of TCR sharing than patients did, possibly for HLA-related reasons.

The V and J genes are TRBV4-1 and TRBJ2-2; tentatively, D is TRBD1 (6 bases). The clonotype originates from a human donor with alopecia areata. Source: CD4+ T cells sorted from blood, taken at approximately week 60, from a patient treated with tofacitinib. The DNA for the CDR3 is TGCGCCAGCAGCCAACGCAACAGGGTTAACACCGGGGAGCTGTTTTTT. Encoded protein: CASSQRNRVNTGELFF.